This entry lists 32 T cell receptor beta chains sequenced from one sample in a study of blood T cell repertoires in COVID-19. TCRdb's copy holds only in-frame clones and misses some; the assay was immunoSEQ multiplex PCR. The sample holds about 50,000 clones; 87% are singletons and the top ten take about a sixth. The sequenced sample consisted of peripheral blood. Receptor source: a human donor in a cohort sampled during active COVID-19.

This chain joins TRBV27 and TRBJ2-7; 12 bases line up with TRBD1. The CDR3 consists of 14 residues. Germline assignment: CDR1 MNHEY and CDR2 SMNVEV (reference sequence). V lost 6 bases, J lost 5 bases, and 5 bases stayed unmatched. CDR3 sequence reads: CASSPGTGGHEQYF. The CDR3 DNA sequence: TGTGCCAGCAGCCCCGGGACAGGGGGCCACGAGCAGTACTTC.

The chain uses TRBV2 and TRBJ2-5; TRBD2 aligns across 8 bases. V trimming: 1 base; J trimming: 1 base; junction bases outside the gene matches: 17. The CDR3 covers 20 residues. Germline CDR1 is SNHLY and CDR2 is FYNNEI. CDR3 DNA: TGTGCCAGCAGTGAAGGCGGGGGGACTTACCCCCCCGGCTCCCAAGAGACCCAGTACTTC. Residues: CASSEGGGTYPPGSQETQYF. The variable domain in full, with the rest retrieved from reference TRBV2 and TRBJ2-5, is EPEVTQTPSHQVTQMGQEVILRCVPISNHLYFYWYRQILGQKVEFLVSFYNNEISEKSEIFDDQFSVERPDGSNFTLKIRSTKLEDSAMYFCASSEGGGTYPPGSQETQYFGPGTRLLVL.

The chain recombines TRBV7-2 with TRBJ2-7, with a weak D call TRBD2 (6 bases). The germline gives CDR1 SGHTA, CDR2 FQGNSA. The length of the CDR3 is 15 residues. The germline V and J ends were trimmed by 8 bases and 6 bases, with 23 bases remaining between them. CDR3 region: CASGGGGGRVAEQYF. The CDR3 DNA follows: TGTGCCAGCGGCGGTGGTGGAGGGCGGGTAGCCGAGCAGTACTTC.

The chain couples TRBV11-2 to TRBJ1-5; 10 bases are a match to TRBD1. The CDR3 is made up of 15 amino acids. After removal of 5 bases from V and 4 bases from J, the junction contained 5 bases not matched to a gene. Per germline, CDR1 SGHAT and CDR2 FQNNGV. DNA for the CDR3: TGTGCCAGCAGCCCAGGACAGGGGGGAAATCAGCCCCAGCATTTT. As protein: CASSPGQGGNQPQHF.

This clone occurred a few times. The chain is built from TRBV30 and TRBJ2-7, with a tentative D call TRBD2 (6 bases). The CDR3 extends over 12 amino acids. Per germline, CDR1 GTSNPN and CDR2 SVGIG (reference sequence). V was cut by 5 bases and J by 5 bases, with 13 bases left in between. CDR3 sequence (DNA): TGTGCCTGGGGGGACTCCTCGCACGAGCAGTACTTC. Encoded protein: CAWGDSSHEQYF.

J is TRBJ2-7 and V is TRBV4-3; perhaps TRBD1 as D (6 bases). CDR3 length: 15 amino acids. Trimming left V 2 bases short and J 5 bases short, with 16 bases between. CDR1 and CDR2 from the germline V gene are LGHNA and YSLEER. The CDR3 bases are TGCGCCAGCAGCCAATTCGACCGTCACAGGGACGAGCAGTACTTC. This encodes CASSQFDRHRDEQYF.

This clone was seen a handful of times. The chain links TRBV28 to TRBJ1-5; D gene uncertain. This CDR3 is built from 15 residues. The germline V and J ends were trimmed by 4 bases and 4 bases, with 14 bases remaining between them. Germline CDR1 is MDHEN and CDR2 is SYDVKM. As DNA, the CDR3 is TGTGCCAGCAGTTACTCCCCGGGGATTAATCAGCCCCAGCATTTT. The encoded protein is CASSYSPGINQPQHF.

The chain links TRBV9 to TRBJ2-2, with 15 positions matching TRBD2. The V segment lost 3 bases and the J segment 1 base; nucleotides outside the gene matches: 4. The germline gives CDR1 SGDLS, CDR2 YYNGEE. The CDR3 runs 18 residues. CDR3: CASSGPGLAGGNTGELFF. CDR3 in DNA: TGTGCCAGCAGCGGGCCGGGACTAGCGGGGGGGAACACCGGGGAGCTGTTTTTT.

The V and J genes are TRBV9 and TRBJ1-6; TRBD1 is a possible D gene (5 bases). Per the germline V gene, CDR1 is SGDLS and CDR2 is YYNGEE. The CDR3 length is 14 residues. V was shortened by 0 bases and J by 9 bases, with 10 bases between the two germline ends. The CDR3 spells CASSVGQGTSPLHF. DNA of the CDR3: TGTGCCAGCAGCGTAGGGCAGGGCACTTCACCCCTCCACTTT.

This chain links TRBV15 with TRBJ2-7, with D maybe TRBD1 (6 bases). V was clipped by 1 base and J by 4 bases, with 14 bases between them. In germline, CDR1 is LNHNV, CDR2 YYDKDF (reference sequence). The CDR3 has 15 residues. CDR3 sequence reads: CATSRGSGERYEQYF. The CDR3 bases are TGTGCCACCAGCAGAGGATCAGGGGAACGGTACGAGCAGTACTTC.

This chain connects TRBV30 to TRBJ1-2; weak D call: TRBD1 (6 bases). The CDR3 covers 15 residues. V lost 2 bases and J lost 9, with 22 bases in between. Per germline, CDR1 GTSNPN and CDR2 SVGIG (reference sequence). DNA of the CDR3: TGTGCCTGGAGTCTTTCCAGGGGACGAGTTATCCGCTACACCTTC. Translation: CAWSLSRGRVIRYTF. The full variable domain, its missing parts supplied by reference TRBV30 and TRBJ1-2, is SQTIHQWPATLVQPVGSPLSLECTVEGTSNPNLYWYRQAAGRGLQLLFYSVGIGQISSEVPQNLSASRPQDRQFILSSKKLLLSDSGFYLCAWSLSRGRVIRYTFGSGTRLTVV.

The gene calls are TRBV11-1 and TRBJ2-1; 14 bases fit TRBD2. There are 15 residues in the CDR3. Germline V gene data show CDR1 as SGHAT and CDR2 as FQDESV (reference sequence). Trimming took 4 bases from V and 10 from J; bases not matched to a gene: 6. In nucleotides, the CDR3 is TGTGCCAGCAGCTCGGGACTAGCGGGAGCTCGCGAGCAGTTCTTC. This encodes CASSSGLAGAREQFF.

This sequence joins TRBV14 and TRBJ2-2; D might be TRBD1 or TRBD2, each matching 11 bases. This CDR3 is 21 amino acids long. Trimming left V 4 bases short and J 5 bases short, with 32 bases between. Germline CDR1 is SGHDN and CDR2 is FVKESK. The DNA for the CDR3 is TGTGCCAGCAGCCCCTCCGGGACAGGGGGAACTAGCGGGAGAGGTACCGGGGAGCTGTTTTTT. Protein product: CASSPSGTGGTSGRGTGELFF.

This rearrangement joins TRBV9 to TRBJ1-5; D ambiguous. Germline values: CDR1 SGDLS, CDR2 YYNGEE. V dropped 0 bases and J dropped 7 bases, with 11 bases sitting between them. The CDR3 sequence is 14 residues long. CDR3 amino acids: CASSVGGERQPQHF. The CDR3 DNA reads as TGTGCCAGCAGCGTAGGTGGTGAGAGGCAGCCCCAGCATTTT.

The chain is built from TRBV6-2 or TRBV6-3 and TRBJ2-5; 9 nucleotides match TRBD2. The trim removed 2 bases at V and 2 bases at J, leaving 6 bases unmatched. CDR1 is MNHEY and CDR2 is SVGEGT in the germline V gene. The CDR3 loop spans 16 amino acids. CDR3 sequence (DNA): TGTGCCAGCAGTTACGGGCTAGCGGGGATACAAGAGACCCAGTACTTC. Encoded protein: CASSYGLAGIQETQYF.

The chain uses TRBV5-8 and TRBJ2-3, with 14 bases fitting TRBD2. The CDR3 contains 16 residues. From germline, CDR1 is SGHTS and CDR2 YDEGEE. V lost 0 bases and J lost 5; bases outside the gene matches: 2. CDR3: CASSLGLAGGRDTQYF. The CDR3 DNA sequence: TGTGCCAGCAGCTTGGGACTAGCGGGGGGGAGAGATACGCAGTATTTT.

The chain recombines TRBV6-5 with TRBJ2-1; D unresolved. This CDR3 has 12 residues. V was shortened by 8 bases and J by 3 bases, with 8 bases between the two germline ends. The germline gives CDR1 MNHEY, CDR2 SVGAGI. CDR3 sequence: CASGLNYNEQFF. The CDR3 nucleotides read TGTGCCAGCGGCCTGAACTACAATGAGCAGTTCTTC.

This rearrangement joins TRBV4-1 to TRBJ1-1, with D hard to call. Trimming took off 1 base at V and 5 bases at J, with 11 bases between the two ends. Germline CDR1 and CDR2: MGHRA and YSYEKL. The CDR3 consists of 14 residues. In DNA form, the CDR3 reads TGCGCCAGCAGCCAAGGCCCCCGAGGGACTGAAGCTTTCTTT. It specifies CASSQGPRGTEAFF.

The chain is built from TRBV19 and TRBJ1-1, with a tentative D call TRBD1 (6 bases). Trimming cost V 3 bases and J 6 bases, with 20 bases left between them. The CDR3 has 16 amino acids. Germline assignment: CDR1 LNHDA and CDR2 SQIVND (reference sequence). The CDR3 DNA sequence: TGTGCCAGTAGTATTCAAGATTTAACAGGGACCGCTGAAGCTTTCTTT. Translating gives CASSIQDLTGTAEAFF.

The chain couples TRBV28 to TRBJ2-7; TRBD2 is a possible D gene (5 bases). In germline, CDR1 is MDHEN, CDR2 SYDVKM. This CDR3 is built from 14 residues. V shed 6 bases and J shed 2 bases, with 14 bases lying between them. CDR3 region: CASSAGWVTYEQYF. The CDR3 coding sequence is TGTGCCAGCAGCGCGGGCTGGGTTACCTACGAGCAGTACTTC. The variable domain in full, with the rest retrieved from reference TRBV28 and TRBJ2-7, is DVKVTQSSRYLVKRTGEKVFLECVQDMDHENMFWYRQDPGLGLRLIYFSYDVKMKEKGDIPEGYSVSREKKERFSLILESASTNQTSMYLCASSAGWVTYEQYFGPGTRLTVT.

In this sample, this clone turned up a few times. The rearrangement joins TRBV29-1 to TRBJ2-7; TRBD1 might be the D (5 bases). V lost 6 bases and J lost 6, with 12 bases in between. The CDR3 has 11 amino acids. The germline V gene has CDR1 SQVTM and CDR2 ANQGSEA. CDR3: CSVGHPSEQYF. The CDR3 nucleotides are TGCAGCGTCGGACATCCGAGCGAGCAGTACTTC.

The rearrangement joins TRBV2 to TRBJ2-7, with TRBD2 matching 8 bases. Trimming at V came to 1 base and at J to 0 bases, leaving 2 bases not matched to a gene. CDR1 and CDR2 from the germline V gene are SNHLY and FYNNEI. This CDR3 comprises 15 residues. This CDR3 is CASSEDSGSSYEQYF. The DNA of the CDR3 is TGTGCCAGCAGTGAAGACAGCGGGAGCTCCTACGAGCAGTACTTC.

The chain recombines TRBV28 with TRBJ1-5; TRBD1 is a possible D gene (5 bases). The germline CDR1 and CDR2 sequences are MDHEN and SYDVKM. CDR3 size: 15 residues. The germline V and J ends were trimmed by 7 bases and 2 bases, with 15 bases remaining between them. DNA for the CDR3: TGTGCCAGCATACCAAGGGGCGCCGGCAATCAGCCCCAGCATTTT. This encodes CASIPRGAGNQPQHF. Variable domain in full (rest from reference TRBV28 and TRBJ1-5): DVKVTQSSRYLVKRTGEKVFLECVQDMDHENMFWYRQDPGLGLRLIYFSYDVKMKEKGDIPEGYSVSREKKERFSLILESASTNQTSMYLCASIPRGAGNQPQHFGDGTRLSIL.

The V gene is TRBV5-4, the J gene TRBJ1-1, with 8 nucleotides matching TRBD1. The V gene end was trimmed by 4 bases and the J gene end by 3 bases; junction bases not matched to a gene: 8. The CDR3 extends over 15 amino acids. Germline loops: CDR1 SGHNT, CDR2 YYREEE (reference sequence). CDR3 protein: CASSEVTGAHTEAFF. In DNA, the CDR3 is TGTGCCAGCAGCGAGGTGACAGGGGCACACACTGAAGCTTTCTTT.

To note about this clone: The same CDR3 can be traced to other DNA sequences in this sample. The CDR3 DNA reads as TGTGCCAGCAGCAGCTCCTACGAGCAGTACTTC. Translating it yields CASSSSYEQYF. The V and J genes are TRBV27 and TRBJ2-7; D ambiguous. Germline V CDR1 and CDR2: MNHEY, SMNVEV (reference sequence). Trimming shortened V by 6 bases and J by 0 bases, and 3 bases separated the two germline ends. CDR3 length: 11 residues.

The rearrangement uses TRBV5-4 and TRBJ2-7; TRBD1 matches 7 bases. The CDR3 is made up of 13 amino acids. J gave up 3 bases and V 0 bases, and 0 bases lay outside the gene matches. Per germline, CDR1 SGHNT and CDR2 YYREEE (reference sequence). The CDR3 is CASSLDRGYEQYF. CDR3 nucleotide sequence: TGTGCCAGCAGCTTGGACAGGGGCTACGAGCAGTACTTC. The full variable domain, rest sourced from reference TRBV5-4 and TRBJ2-7, is ETGVTQSPTHLIKTRGQQVTLRCSSQSGHNTVSWYQQALGQGPQFIFQYYREEENGRGNFPPRFSGLQFPNYSSELNVNALELDDSALYLCASSLDRGYEQYFGPGTRLTVT.

The rearrangement joins TRBV9 to TRBJ1-2; possibly TRBD1 for D (6 bases). The CDR3 totals 15 residues. Germline V gene sequence: CDR1 SGDLS, CDR2 YYNGEE. The germline V and J ends were trimmed by 3 bases and 5 bases, with 17 bases remaining between them. The CDR3, as DNA: TGTGCCAGCAGCGCCTCACAGGGCCGGCCGTATGGCTACACCTTC. Its protein product is CASSASQGRPYGYTF.

The gene calls are TRBV28 and TRBJ2-1; 7 bases are a match to TRBD2. J gave up 1 base and V 4 bases, and 10 bases lay outside the gene matches. Germline lookup yields CDR1 MDHEN and CDR2 SYDVKM. The CDR3 is 17 amino acids. CDR3 loop: CASSSPRGRGSYNEQFF. Written as DNA, the CDR3 is TGTGCCAGCAGTTCTCCACGCGGGCGGGGGTCCTACAATGAGCAGTTCTTC.

The genes are TRBV7-2 and TRBJ2-7; 7 bases align to TRBD1. The germline CDR1 and CDR2 sequences are SGHTA and FQGNSA. The CDR3 length is 13 residues. V gave up 4 bases and J gave up 6 bases; unmatched junction bases: 6. CDR3 in amino acids: CASSSTGVGEQYF. CDR3 bases: TGTGCCAGCAGCTCAACAGGGGTCGGCGAGCAGTACTTC.

Only one count was recorded for this clone. The chain employs TRBV10-3 and TRBJ2-3; 8 nucleotides agree with TRBD2. The CDR3 totals 15 residues. CDR1 and CDR2 from the germline V gene are ENHRY and SYGVKD. The trim removed 2 bases at V and 2 bases at J, leaving 3 bases unmatched. The CDR3 DNA reads as TGTGCCATCAGTGAGACTAGCGGACTCACAGATACGCAGTATTTT. Its protein is CAISETSGLTDTQYF.

The chain is built from TRBV19 and TRBJ1-4; D not resolved. Trimming removed 1 base at V and 11 bases at J, with 11 bases between. CDR1 and CDR2 from the germline V gene are LNHDA and SQIVND (reference sequence). The CDR3 has 13 amino acids. The CDR3 spells CASSIVPPRKLFF. In nucleotides, the CDR3 is TGTGCCAGTAGTATAGTGCCCCCGCGGAAACTGTTTTTT.

V and J are TRBV6-6 and TRBJ2-2; possibly TRBD1 for D (6 bases). The CDR3 totals 13 residues. The V end lost 10 bases, the J end lost 4 bases, and 13 bases lay between the germline ends. The V gene's germline CDR1 is MNHNY and CDR2 SVGAGI (reference sequence). The chain's CDR3 is CAITDRVTGELFF. CDR3 bases: TGTGCCATTACGGACAGAGTCACCGGGGAGCTGTTTTTT.